This note documents a single T cell receptor (beta chain) sequence. The antigen is undetermined. Using immunoSEQ multiplex PCR, the repertoire was profiled, and TCRdb retains in-frame clones only, with some absent. The table lists about 18,000 clones, about 89% of them singletons. This sample is part of a study of neoadjuvant nivolumab and ipilimumab in lung cancer. Overall study results and limits: Compared with tumor-adjacent uninvolved lung, resected tumors showed greater richness and clonality. Blood richness before therapy tracked richness in tumors resected after neoadjuvant therapy. From pretherapy to surgery, tumor richness and clonality rose with dual therapy. Only a small number of samples underwent TCR sequencing.

The CDR3 contains 16 residues. Germline V gene lookup returns CDR1 KGHSH and CDR2 LQKENI. V shed 2 bases and J 0 bases; nucleotides not matched to a gene: 6. The receptor was isolated from an adult with non-small cell lung cancer. Material: peripheral blood, obtained before neoadjuvant nivolumab, alone or with ipilimumab. The rearrangement joins TRBV18 to TRBJ1-2; 7 bases are shared with TRBD1. DNA of the CDR3: TGTGCCAGCTCACCAGGGACAGCCCCCTCTAACTATGGCTACACCTTC. Its translation is CASSPGTAPSNYGYTF. The variable domain in full, with the rest retrieved from reference TRBV18 and TRBJ1-2, is NAGVMQNPRHLVRRRGQEARLRCSPMKGHSHVYWYRQLPEEGLKFMVYLQKENIIDESGMPKERFSAEFPKEGPSILRIQQVVRGDSAAYFCASSPGTAPSNYGYTFGSGTRLTVV.